This T cell receptor beta chain was obtained from a study of blood T cell repertoires in COVID-19. Study as a whole: Acute and convalescent COVID-19 specimens originated in the United States, Italy and Spain. T cells, B-cell-depleted T cells, or PBMCs provided the cDNA or gDNA that served as material.

This clone has a handful of counts. Study processing details: Estimation of nucleated cell counts was performed using reference gene primer amplification. The method was immunoSEQ multiplex PCR; TCRdb's version includes in-frame clones alone and lacks a portion of them. That table supplies the V and J calls and clone size; D and trimming were determined from the DNA. The sample yields about 69,000 clones, 75% to 80% seen once. The TCR was taken from a human donor in a cohort sampled during active COVID-19. Material for sequencing was peripheral blood.

The CDR3 sequence is CASSLDSQGQETQYF. CDR3 DNA: TGTGCCAGCAGCTTAGATTCTCAGGGTCAAGAGACCCAGTACTTC. The rearrangement joins TRBV11-3 to TRBJ2-5, with D maybe TRBD1 (5 bases). V lost 0 bases and J lost 2, with 10 bases in between. Germline CDR1 is SGHNT and CDR2 is YENEEA. This CDR3 comprises 15 residues. Combining the CDR3 with reference TRBV11-3 and TRBJ2-5 gives the whole variable domain EAGVVQSPRYKIIEKKQPVAFWCNPISGHNTLYWYLQNLGQGPELLIRYENEEAVDDSQLPKDRFSAERLKGVDSTLKIQPAELGDSAVYLCASSLDSQGQETQYFGPGTRLLVL.